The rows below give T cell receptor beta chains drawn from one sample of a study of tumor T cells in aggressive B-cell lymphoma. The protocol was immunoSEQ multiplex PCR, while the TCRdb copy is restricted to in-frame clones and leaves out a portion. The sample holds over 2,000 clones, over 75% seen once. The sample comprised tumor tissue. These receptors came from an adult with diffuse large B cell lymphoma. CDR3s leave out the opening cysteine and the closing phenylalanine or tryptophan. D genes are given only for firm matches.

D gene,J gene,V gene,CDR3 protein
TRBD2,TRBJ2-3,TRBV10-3,AISESFGVAGGTDTQY
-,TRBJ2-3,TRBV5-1,ASSMGASTDTQY
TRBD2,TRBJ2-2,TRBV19,ASSKRRESGELF
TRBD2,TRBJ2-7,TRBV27,ASSLRGTSEYYDYEQY
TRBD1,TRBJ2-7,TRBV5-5,ASSFGSGGYEQY
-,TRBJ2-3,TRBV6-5,ASTSGGTDFGTQY
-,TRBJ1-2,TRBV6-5,ASSLLPGDNYGYT
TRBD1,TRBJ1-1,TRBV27,ASSLDRGDTEAF
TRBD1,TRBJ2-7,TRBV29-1,SVGQGPREQY
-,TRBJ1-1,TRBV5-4,VSSFGQHPPMNTEAF
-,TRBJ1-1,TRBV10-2,ASSGNRVGTEAF
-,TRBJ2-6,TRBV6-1,ASSESTASGANVLT
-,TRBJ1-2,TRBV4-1,ASSQGAMVYGYT
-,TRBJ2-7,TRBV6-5,ASSPKEGFHEQY
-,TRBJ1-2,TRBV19,AGRGTSPYGYT
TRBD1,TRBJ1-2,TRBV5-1,ASSSGQHYGYT
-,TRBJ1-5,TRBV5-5,ASSSYLTTGGNQPQH
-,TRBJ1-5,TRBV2,ASRSPTEANQPQH
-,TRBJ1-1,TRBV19,ARDRDRHGRTEAF
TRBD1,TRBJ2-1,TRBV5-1,ASSQPDRGNEQF
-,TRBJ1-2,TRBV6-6,ASSPGGTYGYT
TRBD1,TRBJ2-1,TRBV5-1,ASSLALGQAAEYEQF
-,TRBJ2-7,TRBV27,ASSSIFSPYEQY
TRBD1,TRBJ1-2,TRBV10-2,ASSDSDRVYGYT
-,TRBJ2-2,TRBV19,ASTLWRATGELF
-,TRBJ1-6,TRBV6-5,ASKGPLGDSPLH
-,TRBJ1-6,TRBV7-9,ASSRAGWPLH
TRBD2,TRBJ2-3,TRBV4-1,ASSQGLGTITDTQY
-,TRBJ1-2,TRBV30,AWSMTGGSGYGYT
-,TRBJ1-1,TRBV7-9,ASSLGGAEAF
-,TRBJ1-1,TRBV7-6,ASSLGGSMNTEAF
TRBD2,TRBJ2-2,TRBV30,AWSVGLAGNTGELF
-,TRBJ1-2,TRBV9,ASSVGEGGYYGYT
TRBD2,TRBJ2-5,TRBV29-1,SVEASGGASWETQY
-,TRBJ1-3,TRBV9,ASSVGQNRFEGNTIY
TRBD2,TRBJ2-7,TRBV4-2,ASSPRTSGADEQY
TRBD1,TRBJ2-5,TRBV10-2,ASRNTGTAETQY
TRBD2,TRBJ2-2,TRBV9,ASSVKGGGMAGELF
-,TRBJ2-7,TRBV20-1,SAVEVYEQY
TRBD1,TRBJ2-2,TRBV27,ASSPGQAMLF
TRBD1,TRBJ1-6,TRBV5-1,ASSLGTGDNNSPLH